The rows below give T cell receptor beta chains drawn from one sample of a study of T-cell memory formation after mild COVID-19. TCRdb redid the calling of the 5' RACE reads with MiXCR, one entry per CDR3 protein. The sample carries hundreds of thousands of distinct CDR3 sequences, less than 25% recorded once. The sample comprised PBMCs or a T cell subset sorted from them (not recorded which). The receptors stem from an adult woman who had mild COVID-19 (a few samples of this study predate the infection). Cell type and time point are not known. CDR3s include the opening cysteine and the closing phenylalanine or tryptophan. A D gene is named only where the DNA matches it firmly. Clone size is not always given. Where it is, it says once, few, many or a class for expanded clones.

J gene: TRBJ2-7
clone size: once
V gene: TRBV20-1
D gene: TRBD1
CDR3 DNA: TGCAGTGCTAGATGGGGGGGCGGAGGGACAGGGAAATATAGCTCCTACGAGCAGTACTTC
CDR3 protein: CSARWGGGGTGKYSSYEQYF

J gene: TRBJ2-1
clone size: -
V gene: TRBV3-1
D gene: TRBD2
CDR3 DNA: TGTGCCAGCAGCCTATTTAGCGGGGTTTACAATGAGCAGTTCTTC
CDR3 protein: CASSLFSGVYNEQFF

J gene: TRBJ2-1
clone size: few
V gene: TRBV20-1
D gene: TRBD2
CDR3 DNA: TGCAGTGCTAGAGCTAGCGGGATTTACAATGAGCAGTTCTTC
CDR3 protein: CSARASGIYNEQFF

J gene: TRBJ1-2
clone size: -
V gene: TRBV10-2
D gene: -
CDR3 DNA: TGCGCCAGCAGTGAGATCAGGGGCTATGGCTACACCTTC
CDR3 protein: CASSEIRGYGYTF

J gene: TRBJ2-5
clone size: -
V gene: TRBV12-2
D gene: -
CDR3 DNA: TGTGCAAGTCGCCCCCTGCCAGGGGAAGAGACCCAGTACTTC
CDR3 protein: CASRPLPGEETQYF

J gene: TRBJ2-5
clone size: -
V gene: TRBV27
D gene: -
CDR3 DNA: TGTGCCAGCAGTGTCCACTTCCAAGAGACCCAGTACTTC
CDR3 protein: CASSVHFQETQYF

J gene: TRBJ2-7
clone size: many
V gene: TRBV4-3
D gene: -
CDR3 DNA: TGCGCCAGCAGCCAAGGGGAAGCGACCTACGAGCAGTACTTC
CDR3 protein: CASSQGEATYEQYF

J gene: TRBJ2-7
clone size: -
V gene: TRBV12-3/TRBV12-4
D gene: -
CDR3 DNA: TGTGCCAGCAGCTTTCCTCCCCAATCCTACGAGCAGTACTTC
CDR3 protein: CASSFPPQSYEQYF

J gene: TRBJ2-7
clone size: few
V gene: TRBV4-2
D gene: TRBD2
CDR3 DNA: TGTGCCAGCAGCCCCGTAGCGGGAGCAGGGCACGAGCAGTACTTC
CDR3 protein: CASSPVAGAGHEQYF

J gene: TRBJ2-7
clone size: -
V gene: TRBV20-1
D gene: -
CDR3 DNA: TGCAGTGCTATGCCCGACGTTATGGGGGGCGAGCAGTACTTC
CDR3 protein: CSAMPDVMGGEQYF

J gene: TRBJ2-7
clone size: -
V gene: TRBV5-1
D gene: TRBD2
CDR3 DNA: TGCGCCAGCAGCCCCCGACTAGCTTCCTACGAGCAGTACTTC
CDR3 protein: CASSPRLASYEQYF

J gene: TRBJ2-3
clone size: -
V gene: TRBV5-1
D gene: TRBD2
CDR3 DNA: TGCGCCAGCAGCGGAACTAGCGGGGGGGCGGCCACGCAGTATTTT
CDR3 protein: CASSGTSGGAATQYF

J gene: TRBJ1-3
clone size: few
V gene: TRBV2
D gene: -
CDR3 DNA: TGTGCCAGCAGTGAAAGGACGGGGTTCCAAGCTGGAAACACCATATATTTT
CDR3 protein: CASSERTGFQAGNTIYF

J gene: TRBJ2-3
clone size: -
V gene: TRBV20-1
D gene: -
CDR3 DNA: TGCAGTGCTAGAGGCTTAGCCCCCAGCACAGATACGCAGTATTTT
CDR3 protein: CSARGLAPSTDTQYF

J gene: TRBJ2-7
clone size: -
V gene: TRBV20-1
D gene: TRBD2
CDR3 DNA: TGCAGTGTTACAAGACTAGCGGGGAATCTGTACGAGCAGTACTTC
CDR3 protein: CSVTRLAGNLYEQYF

J gene: TRBJ2-2
clone size: -
V gene: TRBV28
D gene: TRBD2
CDR3 DNA: TGTGCCAGCAGTCCCCCGACTAGCGGGAGGACTTTAGCCGGGGAGCTGTTTTTT
CDR3 protein: CASSPPTSGRTLAGELFF

J gene: TRBJ2-4
clone size: few
V gene: TRBV10-3
D gene: -
CDR3 DNA: TGTGCCATCAGTGAGGGCCAAAACATTCAGTACTTC
CDR3 protein: CAISEGQNIQYF

J gene: TRBJ1-1
clone size: -
V gene: TRBV5-6
D gene: -
CDR3 DNA: TGTGCCAGCAGCTTGCAAAGGCAGAAGAACACTGAAGCTTTCTTT
CDR3 protein: CASSLQRQKNTEAFF

J gene: TRBJ2-2
clone size: few
V gene: TRBV23-1
D gene: -
CDR3 DNA: TGCGCCAGCAGTCATTTCCTTCCGAGGGAGAACACGAACACCGGGGAGCTGTTTTTT
CDR3 protein: CASSHFLPRENTNTGELFF

J gene: TRBJ2-7
clone size: few
V gene: TRBV5-1
D gene: -
CDR3 DNA: TGCGCCAGCAGCCGGCGGCAGGGGACATCCTACGAGCAGTACTTC
CDR3 protein: CASSRRQGTSYEQYF

J gene: TRBJ2-7
clone size: -
V gene: TRBV20-1
D gene: TRBD2
CDR3 DNA: TGCAGTGCTACCTATCCGGGACTAGCTTCCGAGCAGTACTTC
CDR3 protein: CSATYPGLASEQYF

J gene: TRBJ2-2
clone size: -
V gene: TRBV18
D gene: -
CDR3 DNA: TGTGCCAGCTCACCACCGATGGGCGGGGAGCTGTTTTTT
CDR3 protein: CASSPPMGGELFF

J gene: TRBJ1-1
clone size: -
V gene: TRBV7-9
D gene: -
CDR3 DNA: TGTGCCAGCAGCTTAGTTGTCTCCGTCCTTCAAGCTTTCTTT
CDR3 protein: CASSLVVSVLQAFF

J gene: TRBJ2-5
clone size: -
V gene: TRBV20-1
D gene: -
CDR3 DNA: TGCAGTCTATTTGGGCGAGGAGAGACCCAGTACTTC
CDR3 protein: CSLFGRGETQYF

J gene: TRBJ2-3
clone size: -
V gene: TRBV2
D gene: -
CDR3 DNA: TGTGCCGTCGCTAATCTCACAGATACGCAGTATTTT
CDR3 protein: CAVANLTDTQYF

J gene: TRBJ2-1
clone size: -
V gene: TRBV7-2
D gene: TRBD1
CDR3 DNA: TGTGCCAGCAGCTCCCAGGTGGGACAGGATAAAATTGGGTTCTTC
CDR3 protein: CASSSQVGQDKIGFF

J gene: TRBJ1-2
clone size: few
V gene: TRBV3-1
D gene: -
CDR3 DNA: TGTGCCAGCAGCCAAGATTCGGACATTGGAGGGTATGGCTACACCTTC
CDR3 protein: CASSQDSDIGGYGYTF

J gene: TRBJ2-5
clone size: few
V gene: TRBV7-6
D gene: TRBD2
CDR3 DNA: TGTGCCAGCAGCTTAGGCCGGGGGGGGCTCGAGACCCAGTACTTC
CDR3 protein: CASSLGRGGLETQYF

J gene: TRBJ2-3
clone size: -
V gene: TRBV14
D gene: -
CDR3 DNA: TGTGCCAGCAGCCTGGGACCCGGCCGGGGGGATACGCAGTATTTT
CDR3 protein: CASSLGPGRGDTQYF

J gene: TRBJ2-1
clone size: -
V gene: TRBV9
D gene: TRBD2
CDR3 DNA: TGTGCCAGCAGCGCCCTATCGGGAGGGGTCAGTGAGCAGTTCTTC
CDR3 protein: CASSALSGGVSEQFF

J gene: TRBJ2-6
clone size: few
V gene: TRBV12-3/TRBV12-4
D gene: -
CDR3 DNA: TGTGCCAGCAGCTACGGCCAGGGTCTTTTTCTGGGGGCCAACGTCCTGACTTTC
CDR3 protein: CASSYGQGLFLGANVLTF

J gene: TRBJ2-1
clone size: many
V gene: TRBV7-2
D gene: -
CDR3 DNA: TGTGCCAGCAGCTTTCGGGGTTCGGAGCAGTTCTTC
CDR3 protein: CASSFRGSEQFF

J gene: TRBJ2-7
clone size: -
V gene: TRBV6-5
D gene: TRBD2
CDR3 DNA: TGTGCCAGCAGTAACCCAAAGCGGGAGGTAGACGAGCAGTACTTC
CDR3 protein: CASSNPKREVDEQYF

J gene: TRBJ2-3
clone size: few
V gene: TRBV12-3/TRBV12-4
D gene: TRBD2
CDR3 DNA: TGTGCCAGCAGTCCCGGACTAGCGGGGGGGCCTCCAGATACGCAGTATTTT
CDR3 protein: CASSPGLAGGPPDTQYF

J gene: TRBJ1-1
clone size: -
V gene: TRBV4-1
D gene: -
CDR3 DNA: TGCGCCAGCAGCCCGCAACTTCGGGCGTGGACTGAAGCTTTCTTT
CDR3 protein: CASSPQLRAWTEAFF

J gene: TRBJ2-7
clone size: -
V gene: TRBV30
D gene: -
CDR3 DNA: TGTGCCTGGAGCCCCCGGGCCCTCTACGAGCAGTACTTC
CDR3 protein: CAWSPRALYEQYF

J gene: TRBJ2-1
clone size: -
V gene: TRBV6-5
D gene: TRBD2
CDR3 DNA: TGTGCCAGCAGTTTAATCGGACTAGCGGGAGAAAAAGGAACCTACAATGAGCAGTTCTTC
CDR3 protein: CASSLIGLAGEKGTYNEQFF

J gene: TRBJ1-2
clone size: -
V gene: TRBV10-3
D gene: TRBD1
CDR3 DNA: TGTGCCATCAGTGACGGGACAGCCTATGGCTACACCTTC
CDR3 protein: CAISDGTAYGYTF

J gene: TRBJ1-1
clone size: -
V gene: TRBV18
D gene: -
CDR3 DNA: TGTGCCAGCTCACCGCTCGGGACATTGAACACTGAAGCTTTCTTT
CDR3 protein: CASSPLGTLNTEAFF

J gene: TRBJ2-7
clone size: few
V gene: TRBV7-9
D gene: TRBD2
CDR3 DNA: TGTGCCAGCAGCTCTAGAGCGGGGGCCTACGAGCAGTACTTC
CDR3 protein: CASSSRAGAYEQYF

J gene: TRBJ2-3
clone size: -
V gene: TRBV6-2/TRBV6-3
D gene: -
CDR3 DNA: TGTGCCAGCAGTTACTCTGAGCAGATAGATACGCAGTATTTT
CDR3 protein: CASSYSEQIDTQYF

J gene: TRBJ2-7
clone size: -
V gene: TRBV7-2
D gene: -
CDR3 DNA: TGTGCCAGCTCGGGGATTTACGAGCAGTACTTC
CDR3 protein: CASSGIYEQYF

J gene: TRBJ1-1
clone size: -
V gene: TRBV5-1
D gene: -
CDR3 DNA: TGCGCCAGCAGCTCCGATTGGGGGCGGACTGAAGCTTTCTTT
CDR3 protein: CASSSDWGRTEAFF

J gene: TRBJ1-1
clone size: few
V gene: TRBV7-9
D gene: -
CDR3 DNA: TGTGCCAGCAGCAACCGGGCCCAGGGCACTGAAGCTTTCTTT
CDR3 protein: CASSNRAQGTEAFF

J gene: TRBJ1-4
clone size: -
V gene: TRBV9
D gene: -
CDR3 DNA: TGTGCCAGCAGCGTAGCTACGGGTGGAGGGGAAAAACTGTTTTTT
CDR3 protein: CASSVATGGGEKLFF

J gene: TRBJ1-1
clone size: -
V gene: TRBV7-3
D gene: -
CDR3 DNA: TGTGCCAGCAGCTTACGGGGGACATCTGAAGCTTTCTTT
CDR3 protein: CASSLRGTSEAFF

J gene: TRBJ2-5
clone size: -
V gene: TRBV29-1
D gene: -
CDR3 DNA: TGCAGCGTTGAAGATAACTACCAAGAGACCCAGTACTTC
CDR3 protein: CSVEDNYQETQYF

J gene: TRBJ1-2
clone size: few
V gene: TRBV4-1
D gene: -
CDR3 DNA: TGCGCCAGCAGCCAAGATCTAGGGGCAGAAGCCCATGTGCACTATGGCTACACCTTC
CDR3 protein: CASSQDLGAEAHVHYGYTF

J gene: TRBJ2-7
clone size: few
V gene: TRBV6-5
D gene: TRBD1
CDR3 DNA: TGTGCCAGCAGTTGGGGCTACGGACAGGATTACGAGCAGTACTTC
CDR3 protein: CASSWGYGQDYEQYF

J gene: TRBJ2-7
clone size: -
V gene: TRBV27
D gene: TRBD2
CDR3 DNA: TGTGCCAGCAGTTTATGGGCTAGCGGGGGGTTCTACGAGCAGTACTTC
CDR3 protein: CASSLWASGGFYEQYF

J gene: TRBJ2-1
clone size: -
V gene: TRBV7-2
D gene: -
CDR3 DNA: TGTGCCAGCAGCTTCAATACTTACAATGAGCAGTTCTTC
CDR3 protein: CASSFNTYNEQFF

J gene: TRBJ1-1
clone size: few
V gene: TRBV30
D gene: TRBD1
CDR3 DNA: TGTGCCTGGACTCCCGGACAGGGCAACACTGAAGCTTTCTTT
CDR3 protein: CAWTPGQGNTEAFF